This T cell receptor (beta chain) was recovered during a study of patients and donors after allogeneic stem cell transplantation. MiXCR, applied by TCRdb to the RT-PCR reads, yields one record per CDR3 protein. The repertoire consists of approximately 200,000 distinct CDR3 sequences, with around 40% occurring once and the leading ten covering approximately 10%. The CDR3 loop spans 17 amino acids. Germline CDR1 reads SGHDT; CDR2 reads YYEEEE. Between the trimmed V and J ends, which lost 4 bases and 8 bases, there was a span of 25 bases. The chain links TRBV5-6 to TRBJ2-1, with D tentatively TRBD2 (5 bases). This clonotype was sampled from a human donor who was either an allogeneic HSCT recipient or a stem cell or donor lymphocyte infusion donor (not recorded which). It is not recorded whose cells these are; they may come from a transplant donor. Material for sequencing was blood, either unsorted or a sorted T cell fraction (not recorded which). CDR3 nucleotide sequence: TGTGCCAGCAGCGTTATGATAGACGTGTTTTTTAGCGATGAGCAGTTCTTC. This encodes CASSVMIDVFFSDEQFF.